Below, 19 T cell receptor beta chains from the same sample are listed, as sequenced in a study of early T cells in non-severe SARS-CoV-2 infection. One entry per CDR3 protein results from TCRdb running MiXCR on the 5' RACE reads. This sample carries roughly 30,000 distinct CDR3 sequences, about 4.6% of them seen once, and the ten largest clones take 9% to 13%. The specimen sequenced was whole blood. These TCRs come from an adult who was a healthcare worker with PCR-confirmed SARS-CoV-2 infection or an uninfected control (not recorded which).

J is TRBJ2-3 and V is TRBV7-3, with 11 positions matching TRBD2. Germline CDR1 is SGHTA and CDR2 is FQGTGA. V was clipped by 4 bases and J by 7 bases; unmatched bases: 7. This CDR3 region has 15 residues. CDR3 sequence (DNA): TGTGCCAGCAGCTCGACTAGCGGGGCGGGTCATACGCAGTATTTT. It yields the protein CASSSTSGAGHTQYF.

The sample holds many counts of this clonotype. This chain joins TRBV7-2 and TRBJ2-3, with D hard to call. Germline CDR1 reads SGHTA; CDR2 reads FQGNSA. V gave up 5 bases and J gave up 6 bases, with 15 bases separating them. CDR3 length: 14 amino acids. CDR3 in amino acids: CASSRTTGLDTQYF. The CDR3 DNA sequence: TGTGCCAGCAGCCGGACGACCGGGCTGGATACGCAGTATTTT.

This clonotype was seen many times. The CDR3 loop reads CASSFGYQSPQFF. The CDR3 bases are TGTGCCAGCAGCTTCGGATACCAGTCCCCGCAGTTCTTC. The rearrangement uses TRBV11-1 and TRBJ2-1; no reliable D call. Germline V gene lookup returns CDR1 SGHAT and CDR2 FQDESV (reference sequence). Deletions cut 3 bases from V and 12 bases from J, with 15 bases between. There are 13 residues in the CDR3.

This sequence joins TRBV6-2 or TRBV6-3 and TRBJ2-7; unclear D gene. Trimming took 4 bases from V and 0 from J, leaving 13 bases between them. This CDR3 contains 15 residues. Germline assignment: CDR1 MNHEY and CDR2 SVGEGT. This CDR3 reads CASSSLRVTSYEQYF. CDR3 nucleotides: TGTGCCAGCAGTTCCCTTCGCGTAACCTCCTACGAGCAGTACTTC.

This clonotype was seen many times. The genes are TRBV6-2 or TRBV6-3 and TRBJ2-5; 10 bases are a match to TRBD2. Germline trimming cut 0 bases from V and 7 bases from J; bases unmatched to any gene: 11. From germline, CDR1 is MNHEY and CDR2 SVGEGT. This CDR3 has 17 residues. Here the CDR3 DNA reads TGTGCCAGCAGTTACTCGGGGACTAGCGCCCGCTCGGGGACCCAGTACTTC. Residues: CASSYSGTSARSGTQYF.

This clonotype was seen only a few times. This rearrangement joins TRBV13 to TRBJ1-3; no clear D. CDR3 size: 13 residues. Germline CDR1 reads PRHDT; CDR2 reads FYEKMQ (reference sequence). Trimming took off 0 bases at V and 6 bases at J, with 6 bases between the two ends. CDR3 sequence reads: CASSLGRENTIYF. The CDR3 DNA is TGTGCCAGCAGCTTAGGCCGGGAAAACACCATATATTTT.

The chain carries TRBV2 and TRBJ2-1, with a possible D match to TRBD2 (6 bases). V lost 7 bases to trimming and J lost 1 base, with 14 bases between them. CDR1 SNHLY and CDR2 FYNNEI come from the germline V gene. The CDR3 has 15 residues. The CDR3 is CASTRRAPSYNEQFF. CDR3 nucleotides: TGTGCCAGCACCCGGAGGGCCCCTTCCTACAATGAGCAGTTCTTC.

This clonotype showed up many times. The CDR3 protein is CAISRQGESYEQYF. Written as DNA, the CDR3 is TGTGCCATCAGCAGACAGGGGGAGTCCTACGAGCAGTACTTC. The chain has TRBV10-3 and TRBJ2-7, with 9 bases matching TRBD1. Trimming removed 6 bases from V and 1 base from J; junction bases left unmatched: 4. The CDR3 has 14 amino acids. Germline V gives CDR1 ENHRY, CDR2 SYGVKD.

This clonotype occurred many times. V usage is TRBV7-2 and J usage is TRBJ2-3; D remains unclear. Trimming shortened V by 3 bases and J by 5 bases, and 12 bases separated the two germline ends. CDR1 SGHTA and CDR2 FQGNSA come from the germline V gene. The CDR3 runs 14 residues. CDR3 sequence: CASSFEQRGDTQYF. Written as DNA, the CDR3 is TGTGCCAGCAGCTTCGAACAAAGAGGAGATACGCAGTATTTT. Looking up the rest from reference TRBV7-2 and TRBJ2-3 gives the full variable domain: GAGVSQSPSNKVTEKGKDVELRCDPISGHTALYWYRQSLGQGLEFLIYFQGNSAPDKSGLPSDRFSAERTGGSVSTLTIQRTQQEDSAVYLCASSFEQRGDTQYFGPGTRLTVL.

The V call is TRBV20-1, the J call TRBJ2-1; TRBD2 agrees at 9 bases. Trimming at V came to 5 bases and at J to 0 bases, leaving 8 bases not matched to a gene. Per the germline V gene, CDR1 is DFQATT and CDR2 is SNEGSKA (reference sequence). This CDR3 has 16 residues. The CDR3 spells CSAVLAGALSYNEQFF. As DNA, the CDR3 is TGCAGTGCTGTCTTAGCGGGGGCTCTCTCCTACAATGAGCAGTTCTTC.

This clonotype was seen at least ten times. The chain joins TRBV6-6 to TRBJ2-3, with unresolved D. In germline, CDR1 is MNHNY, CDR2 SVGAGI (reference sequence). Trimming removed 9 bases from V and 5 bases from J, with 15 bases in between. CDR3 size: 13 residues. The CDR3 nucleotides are TGTGCCAGTTCTGGCCTCCCCGTAGATACGCAGTATTTT. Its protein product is CASSGLPVDTQYF.

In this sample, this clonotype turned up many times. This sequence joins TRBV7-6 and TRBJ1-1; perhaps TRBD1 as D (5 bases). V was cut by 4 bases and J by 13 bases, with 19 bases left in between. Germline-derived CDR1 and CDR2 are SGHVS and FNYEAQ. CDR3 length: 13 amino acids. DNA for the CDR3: TGTGCCAGCAGCTCCCCCGGCGGGGACCGGAGTTTCTTT. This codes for CASSSPGGDRSFF.

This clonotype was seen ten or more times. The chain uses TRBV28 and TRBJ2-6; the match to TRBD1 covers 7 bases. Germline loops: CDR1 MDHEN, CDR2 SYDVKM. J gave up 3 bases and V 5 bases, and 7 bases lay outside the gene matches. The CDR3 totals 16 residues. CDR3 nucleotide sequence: TGTGCCAGCAGTCCCCTGACAGGGAATGGGGCCAACGTCCTGACTTTC. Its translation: CASSPLTGNGANVLTF.

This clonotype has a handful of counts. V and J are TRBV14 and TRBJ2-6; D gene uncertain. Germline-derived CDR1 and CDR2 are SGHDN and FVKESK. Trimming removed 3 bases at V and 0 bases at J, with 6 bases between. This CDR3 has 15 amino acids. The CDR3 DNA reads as TGTGCCAGCAGCCAGTATCCCTCTGGGGCCAACGTCCTGACTTTC. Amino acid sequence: CASSQYPSGANVLTF.

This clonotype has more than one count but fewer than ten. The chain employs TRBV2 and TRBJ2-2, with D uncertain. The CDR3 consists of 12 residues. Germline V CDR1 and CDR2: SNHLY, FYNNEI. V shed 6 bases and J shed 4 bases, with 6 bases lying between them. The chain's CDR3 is CASRRSTGELFF. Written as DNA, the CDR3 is TGTGCCAGCAGGAGGAGCACCGGGGAGCTGTTTTTT.

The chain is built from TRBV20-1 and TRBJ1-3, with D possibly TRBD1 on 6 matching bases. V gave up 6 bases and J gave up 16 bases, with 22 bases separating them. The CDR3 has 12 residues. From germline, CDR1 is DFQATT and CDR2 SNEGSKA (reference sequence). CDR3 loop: CSATPGTTLVYF. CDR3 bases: TGCAGTGCCACTCCCGGGACAACCTTGGTGTATTTT.

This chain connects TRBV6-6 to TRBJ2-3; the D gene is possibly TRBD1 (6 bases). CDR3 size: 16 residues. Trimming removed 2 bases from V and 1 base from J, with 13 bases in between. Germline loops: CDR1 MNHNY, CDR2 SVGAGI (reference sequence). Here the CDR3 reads CASSYARDTGTDTQYF. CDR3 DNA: TGTGCCAGCAGTTACGCCCGGGACACCGGCACAGATACGCAGTATTTT.

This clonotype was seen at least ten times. CDR3 DNA sequence: TGTGCCAGCGCCGGGACTACCGTCTACGAGCAGTACTTC. Its protein is CASAGTTVYEQYF. This rearrangement joins TRBV19 to TRBJ2-7; 7 positions match TRBD2. After removal of 9 bases from V and 3 bases from J, the junction contained 8 bases not matched to a gene. The V gene's germline CDR1 is LNHDA and CDR2 SQIVND (reference sequence). The CDR3 loop spans 13 amino acids.

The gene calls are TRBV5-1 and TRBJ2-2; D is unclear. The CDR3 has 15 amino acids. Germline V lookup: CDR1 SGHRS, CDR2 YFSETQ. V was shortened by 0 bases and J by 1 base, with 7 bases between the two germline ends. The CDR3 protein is CASSLGGQNTGELFF. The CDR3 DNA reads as TGCGCCAGCAGCTTGGGCGGCCAGAACACCGGGGAGCTGTTTTTT.